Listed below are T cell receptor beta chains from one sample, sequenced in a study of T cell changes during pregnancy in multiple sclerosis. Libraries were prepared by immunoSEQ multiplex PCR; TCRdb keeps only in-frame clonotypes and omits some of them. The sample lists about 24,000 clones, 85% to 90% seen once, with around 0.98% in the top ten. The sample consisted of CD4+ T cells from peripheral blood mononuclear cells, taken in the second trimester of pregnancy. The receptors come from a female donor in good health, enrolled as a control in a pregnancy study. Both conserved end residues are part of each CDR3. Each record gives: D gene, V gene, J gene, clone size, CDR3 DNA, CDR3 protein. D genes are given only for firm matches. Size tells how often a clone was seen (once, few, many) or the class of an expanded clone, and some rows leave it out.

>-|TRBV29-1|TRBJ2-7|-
TGCAGCGTTAAGACAGGACCCTACAAGCAGTACTTC
CSVKTGPYKQYF
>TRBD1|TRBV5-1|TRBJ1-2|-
TGCGCCAGCAGCTCGTCACCGGGACAGGGGACCGGCTACACCTTC
CASSSSPGQGTGYTF
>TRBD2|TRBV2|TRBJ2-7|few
TGTGCCAGCAGCTTGCTAGCGGTCTACGAGCAGTACTTC
CASSLLAVYEQYF
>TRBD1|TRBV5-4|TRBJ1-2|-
TGTGCCAGCAGCGGGAGGACAGGGGATAACTATGGCTACACCTTC
CASSGRTGDNYGYTF
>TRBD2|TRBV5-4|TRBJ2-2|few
TGTGCCAGCAGCTTGGTGGTAGCGGGAAACACCGGGGAGCTGTTTTTT
CASSLVVAGNTGELFF
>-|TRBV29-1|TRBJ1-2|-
TGCAGCGTTGAAGTGGCAGGGGATAACTATGGCTACACCTTC
CSVEVAGDNYGYTF
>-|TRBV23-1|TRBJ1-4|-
TGCGCCAGCAGCCCAGTTGCAACTAATGAAAAACTGTTTTTT
CASSPVATNEKLFF
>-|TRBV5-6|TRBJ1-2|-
TGTGCCAGCAGCTTGGTACTGGGTGAGGGAGGCTACACCTTC
CASSLVLGEGGYTF
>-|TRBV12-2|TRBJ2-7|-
TGTGCAAGTCGCTTAAAGAGGTCGGGACAGGGGGCCTACGAGCAGTACTTC
CASRLKRSGQGAYEQYF
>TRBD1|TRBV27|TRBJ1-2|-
TGTGCCAGCAGTTTCGCGTCAGGGGGCCGGGGCTACACCTTC
CASSFASGGRGYTF
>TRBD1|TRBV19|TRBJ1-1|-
TGTGCCAGTAGTATAGTGGGGACAGGGGGGAACACTGAAGCTTTCTTT
CASSIVGTGGNTEAFF
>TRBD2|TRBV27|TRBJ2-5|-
TGTGCCAGCAGTTTAAGGGCCAGCGCCGGGGGGAAGCGGGAGACCCAGTACTTC
CASSLRASAGGKRETQYF
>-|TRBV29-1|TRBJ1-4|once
TGCAGCGTTGAAGCCCGGGACTCTCAAGTGGGTGAAAAACTGTTTTTT
CSVEARDSQVGEKLFF
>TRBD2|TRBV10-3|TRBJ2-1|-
TGTGCCATCAGTGAGGGGATACTAGCGGGATCTTACAATGAGCAGTTCTTC
CAISEGILAGSYNEQFF
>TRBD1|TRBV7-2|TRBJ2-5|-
TGTGCCAGCAGCCCCTTGGACAGGTGGGAGACCCAGTACTTC
CASSPLDRWETQYF
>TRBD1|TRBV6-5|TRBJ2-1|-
TGTGCCAGCAGTGACATGACAGGGGGCAATGAGCAGTTCTTC
CASSDMTGGNEQFF
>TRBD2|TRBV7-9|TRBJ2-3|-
TGTGCCAGCAGCTTAGATGTAGCGGGGAACACAGATACGCAGTATTTT
CASSLDVAGNTDTQYF
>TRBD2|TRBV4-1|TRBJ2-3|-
TGCGCCAGCAGCCAAGGATCCACTAGCGGACCTTTCACAGATACGCAGTATTTT
CASSQGSTSGPFTDTQYF
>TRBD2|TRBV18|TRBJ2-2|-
TGTGCCAGCTCATCTACTCGGACTAGCTGGAACACCGGGGAGCTGTTTTTT
CASSSTRTSWNTGELFF
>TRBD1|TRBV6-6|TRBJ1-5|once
TGTGCCAGCAGTTACTCGCCTTGGACAGGGGCTCAGCCCCAGCATTTT
CASSYSPWTGAQPQHF
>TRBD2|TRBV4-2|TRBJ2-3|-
TGTGCCAGCAGCCAAGCAAAAACTAGCGGGGGCACAGATACGCAGTATTTT
CASSQAKTSGGTDTQYF
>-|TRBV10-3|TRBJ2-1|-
TGTGCCATCCTTGACAGGAATGAGCAGTTCTTC
CAILDRNEQFF
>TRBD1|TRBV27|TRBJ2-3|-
TGTGCCAGCAGCGCCGACAGGGGATTCGATACGCAGTATTTT
CASSADRGFDTQYF
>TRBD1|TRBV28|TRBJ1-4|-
TGTGCCAGCAGTCCACCGACAGGGTCAGTGGCAACTAATGAAAAACTGTTTTTT
CASSPPTGSVATNEKLFF
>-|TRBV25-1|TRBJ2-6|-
TGTGCCAGCAGAGAGTCTGGGGCCAACGTCCTGACTTTC
CASRESGANVLTF
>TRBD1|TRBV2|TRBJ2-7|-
TGTGCCAGCATGGACAGGCCGAGCTCCTACGAGCAGTACTTC
CASMDRPSSYEQYF